Shown below are 4 T cell receptor beta chains from a single sample sequenced in a study of T cells in Graves' hyperthyroidism and ophthalmopathy. Amplification yielded TCR beta CDR3 regions, with RNA transcripts as the source. First-round RT-PCR targeting the TCR CDR3 was performed with the HTBI primer set. TCRdb reprocessed the multiplex PCR reads via MiXCR and lists one record per CDR3 protein. The table records around 350,000 distinct CDR3 sequences, 15% to 17% of them present only once. The source material was blood. These receptors all come from a woman aged 18-29 years with Graves' hyperthyroidism that later progressed to Graves' ophthalmopathy.

At least ten counts were recorded for this clonotype. The rearrangement uses TRBV6-1 and TRBJ2-3; 7 bases line up with TRBD2. Germline loops: CDR1 MNHNS, CDR2 SASEGT. The J segment lost 0 bases and the V segment lost 5 bases, leaving 8 bases of the junction unmatched. CDR3 length: 16 residues. CDR3 region: CASSLERGASTDTQYF. CDR3 bases: TGTGCCAGCAGTCTCGAGCGGGGTGCTAGCACAGATACGCAGTATTTT.

This clonotype has more than one count but fewer than ten. The chain couples TRBV7-9 to TRBJ2-5; 10 positions agree with TRBD2. The J segment lost 2 bases and the V segment lost 4 bases, leaving 1 base of the junction unmatched. This CDR3 spans 14 amino acids. Germline loops: CDR1 SEHNR, CDR2 FQNEAQ (reference sequence). The CDR3 region has the DNA TGTGCCAGCAGCTGGACTAGCGGTCAAGAGACCCAGTACTTC. Encoded protein: CASSWTSGQETQYF.

Ten or more counts support this clonotype. DNA for the CDR3: TGTGCCAGCAGTTCCCATCAAGAGACCCAGTACTTC. It specifies CASSSHQETQYF. The chain couples TRBV28 to TRBJ2-5; D gene uncertain. CDR3 length: 12 amino acids. The ends were cut back, 4 bases at V and 2 bases at J, with 5 bases in the middle. Germline CDR1 and CDR2: MDHEN and SYDVKM.

At least ten counts were recorded for this clonotype. In DNA form, the CDR3 reads TGTGCCAGCAGTTTGAGTTTAGGGGGATCCCACGAGCAGTACTTC. Protein: CASSLSLGGSHEQYF. V usage is TRBV28 and J usage is TRBJ2-7; the D gene is possibly TRBD1 (6 bases). This CDR3 region has 15 residues. Looked up from germline, CDR1 is MDHEN and CDR2 is SYDVKM. The ends were cut back, 3 bases at V and 5 bases at J, with 17 bases in the middle.